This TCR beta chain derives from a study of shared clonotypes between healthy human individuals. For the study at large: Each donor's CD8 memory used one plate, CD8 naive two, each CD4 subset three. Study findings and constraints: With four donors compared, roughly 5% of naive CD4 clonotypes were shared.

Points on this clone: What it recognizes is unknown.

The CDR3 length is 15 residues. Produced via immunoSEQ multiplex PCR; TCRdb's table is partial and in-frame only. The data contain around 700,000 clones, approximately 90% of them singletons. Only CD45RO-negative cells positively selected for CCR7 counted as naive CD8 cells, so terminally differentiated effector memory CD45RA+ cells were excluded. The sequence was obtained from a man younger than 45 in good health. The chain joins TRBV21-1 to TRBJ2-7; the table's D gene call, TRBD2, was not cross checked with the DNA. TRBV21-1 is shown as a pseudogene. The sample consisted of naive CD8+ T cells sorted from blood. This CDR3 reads CASSAGPTNDYEQYF. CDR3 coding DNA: TGTGCCAGCAGCGCGGGACCTACAAACGACTACGAGCAGTACTTC.